This note documents a single T cell receptor (beta chain) sequence. This entry belongs to a study of cytomegalovirus exposure and HLA in healthy donors. The PCR had 60 Vbeta and 13 Jbeta primers. Some clones are missing from TCRdb's copy, which holds only in-frame ones; the method was immunoSEQ multiplex PCR. Here the sample spans approximately 84,000 clones, 70% to 85% being singletons. This sequence originates from a man aged 35 to 55 in good health and CMV-seropositive. The specimen was PBMCs.

The DNA of the CDR3 is TGTGCCAGCACATCAGGGGGCACATCTCACACTGAAGCTTTCTTT. Protein: CASTSGGTSHTEAFF. This chain joins TRBV6-4 and TRBJ1-1, with 8 bases lining up with TRBD1. Unmatched junction bases numbered 10, after V lost 7 bases and J lost 3 bases. This CDR3 is built from 15 residues. Germline V gene data show CDR1 as MRHNA and CDR2 as SNTAGT.